A selection of T cell receptor beta chains follows, all from one sample in a study of cytomegalovirus exposure and HLA in healthy donors. Method: immunoSEQ multiplex PCR; TCRdb's copy keeps in-frame clones and lacks some. The sample lists 150,000 to 200,000 clones, more than 80% occurring once. The sequenced sample consisted of PBMCs. The receptors originated from a woman between 18 and 29 years old in good health and CMV-seropositive. CDR3s include the opening cysteine and the closing phenylalanine or tryptophan. The D gene is left open where the match is weak. Clone size is stated in some rows and not others, as once, few, many or a class when expanded.

D gene | J gene | clone size | V gene | CDR3 DNA | CDR3 protein
TRBD2 | TRBJ2-3 | once | TRBV7-8 | TGTGCCAGCAGCTTATCGACTAGCGGGGTTAGCACAGATACGCAGTATTTT | CASSLSTSGVSTDTQYF
- | TRBJ2-1 | - | TRBV27 | TGTGCCAGCAGTCCGCGCCCTCCGGGCAATGAGCAGTTCTTC | CASSPRPPGNEQFF
- | TRBJ2-7 | - | TRBV7-9 | TGTGCCAGCAGCTCGAGCCGGGGCTCCTACGAGCAGTACTTC | CASSSSRGSYEQYF
- | TRBJ1-3 | - | TRBV10-3 | TGTGCCATCAGTGATTCTGTCTCTGGAAACACCATATATTTT | CAISDSVSGNTIYF
- | TRBJ2-5 | - | TRBV7-2 | TGTGCCAGCAGCTTGATGACTAGCCAAGAGACCCAGTACTTC | CASSLMTSQETQYF
TRBD2 | TRBJ2-7 | - | TRBV18 | TGTGCCAGCTCACTCGGCCCCCGGGGGACTAATTACGAGCAGTACTTC | CASSLGPRGTNYEQYF
- | TRBJ1-4 | - | TRBV29-1 | TGCAGCGTTGAATGGGGAGGGGGACATGGAAAACTGTTTTTT | CSVEWGGGHGKLFF
TRBD1 | TRBJ1-2 | - | TRBV5-1 | TGCGCCAGCAGCTCAAGCCGGGACAGGGTTAACTATGGCTACACCTTC | CASSSSRDRVNYGYTF
TRBD1 | TRBJ1-6 | - | TRBV2 | TGTGCCAGCAGTCCAGGACAGGGGGATAATTCACCCCTCCACTTT | CASSPGQGDNSPLHF
TRBD1 | TRBJ1-2 | - | TRBV6-5 | TGTGCCAGCAGCCGGACAGGGGCTTATGGCTACACCTTC | CASSRTGAYGYTF
- | TRBJ2-7 | medium-sized | TRBV7-9 | TGTGCCAGCAGCCATACCGGACTACTCTCCTACGAGCAGTACTTC | CASSHTGLLSYEQYF
TRBD1 | TRBJ2-3 | - | TRBV11-3 | TGTGCCAGCAGCTCCCACGGGACAGGGGGAACAGATACGCAGTATTTT | CASSSHGTGGTDTQYF
- | TRBJ2-2 | - | TRBV7-2 | TGTGCCAGCAGCCAGGTGGCGGCGGGGATCTCCGGGGAGCTGTTTTTT | CASSQVAAGISGELFF
TRBD2 | TRBJ2-1 | once | TRBV5-4 | TGTGCCAGCAGCGCGTCGCTAGCGGGGTTTCACAATGAGCAGTTCTTC | CASSASLAGFHNEQFF
- | TRBJ1-1 | - | TRBV6-4 | TGTGCCAGCAGTGAATCTTCACAGGGCGGGACTGAAGCTTTCTTT | CASSESSQGGTEAFF
- | TRBJ2-5 | - | TRBV27 | TGTGCCAGCAGTTTAGGGGGGTTTGAGACCCAGTACTTC | CASSLGGFETQYF
- | TRBJ1-5 | - | TRBV6-6 | TGTGCCAGCAGTTACTCGATCGGGGTCGATCAGCCCCAGCATTTT | CASSYSIGVDQPQHF
- | TRBJ2-5 | once | TRBV29-1 | TGCAGCGCGCCACAGGAATCCCACCAAGAGACCCAGTACTTC | CSAPQESHQETQYF
- | TRBJ2-1 | - | TRBV27 | TGTGCCAGCAGACGCGCAGGCAGCGCTCGGGGGAATGAGCAGTTCTTC | CASRRAGSARGNEQFF
TRBD2 | TRBJ2-4 | - | TRBV13 | TGTGCCAGCAGCTTAGGGCTAGCGGGGGGGCAAAACAGTCAGTACTTC | CASSLGLAGGQNSQYF
- | TRBJ1-6 | - | TRBV19 | TGTGCCAGTGGTGAACAGTTTGATTCACCCCTCCACTTT | CASGEQFDSPLHF
TRBD1 | TRBJ1-2 | - | TRBV10-1 | TGCGCCAGCAGCAGGGGGTTCCGCTATGGCTACACCTTC | CASSRGFRYGYTF
TRBD1 | TRBJ2-5 | - | TRBV7-3 | TGTGCCAGCAGCTTAGGGGACAGAGACCAAGAGACCCAGTACTTC | CASSLGDRDQETQYF